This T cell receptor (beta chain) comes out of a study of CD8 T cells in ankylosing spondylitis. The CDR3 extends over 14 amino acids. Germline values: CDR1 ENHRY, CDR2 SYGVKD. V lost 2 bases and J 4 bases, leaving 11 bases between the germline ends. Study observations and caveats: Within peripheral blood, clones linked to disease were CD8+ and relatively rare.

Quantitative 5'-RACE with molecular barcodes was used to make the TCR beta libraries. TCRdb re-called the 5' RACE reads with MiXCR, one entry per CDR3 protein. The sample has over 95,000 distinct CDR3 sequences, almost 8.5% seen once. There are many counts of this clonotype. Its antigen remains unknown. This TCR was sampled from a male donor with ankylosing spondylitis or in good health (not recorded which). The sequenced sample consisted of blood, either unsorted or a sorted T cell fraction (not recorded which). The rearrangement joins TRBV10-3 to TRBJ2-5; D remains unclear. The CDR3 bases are TGTGCCATCAGTGAGAGGTTGGCAGGAGAGACCCAGTACTTC. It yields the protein CAISERLAGETQYF.